The next 5 T cell receptor beta chains were all read from a single sample in a study of blood T cell repertoires in COVID-19. Sequencing was performed with immunoSEQ multiplex PCR; in TCRdb, only in-frame clones are kept and a portion is missing. The sample lists around 130,000 clones, around 81% occurring once. Specimen: peripheral blood. The source of these receptors is a human donor in a cohort sampled during active COVID-19.

The rearrangement joins TRBV11-1 to TRBJ2-7; the match to TRBD2 covers 7 bases. The CDR3 has 15 residues. Trimming took 3 bases from V and 3 from J; bases not matched to a gene: 8. The germline V gene has CDR1 SGHAT and CDR2 FQDESV (reference sequence). The CDR3: CASSLGTKFNYEQYF. CDR3 sequence (DNA): TGTGCCAGCAGCTTGGGGACTAAATTTAACTACGAGCAGTACTTC.

This rearrangement joins TRBV11-1 to TRBJ2-5; no definite D call. Germline assignment: CDR1 SGHAT and CDR2 FQDESV (reference sequence). CDR3 length: 12 residues. Trimming removed 5 bases from V and 0 bases from J, with 4 bases in between. CDR3 nucleotide sequence: TGTGCCAGCAGCCTCCACCAAGAGACCCAGTACTTC. Translation: CASSLHQETQYF.

The rearrangement links TRBV6-5 to TRBJ1-6; D gene ambiguous. This CDR3 region has 15 residues. Looked up from germline, CDR1 is MNHEY and CDR2 is SVGAGI. The V end was cut by 8 bases, the J end by 0 bases, with 11 bases between. DNA of the CDR3: TGTGCCAGCGAGGAGGTAACCTCCTATAATTCACCCCTCCACTTT. Its translation: CASEEVTSYNSPLHF.

This clone was counted once. The rearrangement joins TRBV10-3 to TRBJ2-2; 15 nucleotides align to TRBD2. V trimming: 8 bases; J trimming: 7 bases; junction bases outside the gene matches: 8. The CDR3 contains 16 residues. Germline CDR1 reads ENHRY; CDR2 reads SYGVKD. CDR3 sequence reads: CAIRTSGGAAGGELFF. CDR3 DNA: TGTGCCATCCGGACTAGCGGGGGGGCAGCAGGCGGGGAGCTGTTTTTT.

V and J are TRBV6-1 and TRBJ2-3, with 9 bases that match TRBD2. The V segment lost 4 bases and the J segment 1 base; nucleotides outside the gene matches: 12. The germline gives CDR1 MNHNS, CDR2 SASEGT. The CDR3 covers 18 residues. CDR3: CASSGPREGLAGTDTQYF. The CDR3 nucleotides are TGTGCCAGCAGTGGGCCCCGAGAGGGACTAGCAGGCACAGATACGCAGTATTTT.